The TCR beta chain described here comes from a study of blood T cell repertoires in COVID-19. The assay was immunoSEQ multiplex PCR, and TCRdb's table has in-frame clones only and misses some. The sample carries around 300,000 clones, around 85% recorded once. The CDR3 is made up of 14 amino acids. With 1 base removed from V and 0 bases from J, the gap between germline ends came to 7 bases. From germline, CDR1 is SGHAT and CDR2 FQNNGV. This TCR derives from a woman aged 25-40 years who had recovered from COVID-19. Sequencing input: peripheral blood. The chain uses TRBV11-2 and TRBJ2-7; D is undetermined. CDR3 DNA: TGTGCCAGCAGCTTAGCTCGCGGCTCCTACGAGCAGTACTTC. Its translation: CASSLARGSYEQYF. Full variable domain (missing parts from reference TRBV11-2 and TRBJ2-7): EAGVAQSPRYKIIEKRQSVAFWCNPISGHATLYWYQQILGQGPKLLIQFQNNGVVDDSQLPKDRFSAERLKGVDSTLKIQPAKLEDSAVYLCASSLARGSYEQYFGPGTRLTVT.